This T cell receptor (beta chain) was retrieved from a study of blood T cell repertoires in COVID-19. As for the study in general: T cells, B-cell-depleted T cells, or PBMCs supplied cDNA or gDNA.

In the original analysis: Amplified reference gene primers provided the basis for estimating nucleated cell counts. Some clones are missing from TCRdb's copy, which holds only in-frame ones; the method was immunoSEQ multiplex PCR. V and J calls plus clone size are reproduced from that table; the DNA served to infer D and trimming. The sample includes 300,000 to 350,000 clones, 85% to 90% of them seen just once. Regarding this clone: Other DNA sequences in this specimen translate into the identical CDR3.

One Seattle source followed patients from active infection through their disease course. The CDR3 is 14 amino acids. In germline, CDR1 is SEHNR, CDR2 FQNEAQ (reference sequence). With 1 base removed from V and 6 bases from J, the gap between germline ends came to 9 bases. This receptor was obtained from a woman between 65 and 79 years old with COVID-19, enrolled during active disease. V usage is TRBV7-9 and J usage is TRBJ2-2; D perhaps matches TRBD2 (5 bases). Sample: peripheral blood. CDR3 coding DNA: TGTGCCAGCAGCTTAGAAGGGCGGGCCGGGGAGCTGTTTTTT. It codes for CASSLEGRAGELFF. Filled out from reference TRBV7-9 and TRBJ2-2, the complete variable domain reads DTGVSQNPRHKITKRGQNVTFRCDPISEHNRLYWYRQTLGQGPEFLTYFQNEAQLEKSRLLSDRFSAERPKGSFSTLEIQRTEQGDSAMYLCASSLEGRAGELFFGEGSRLTVL.